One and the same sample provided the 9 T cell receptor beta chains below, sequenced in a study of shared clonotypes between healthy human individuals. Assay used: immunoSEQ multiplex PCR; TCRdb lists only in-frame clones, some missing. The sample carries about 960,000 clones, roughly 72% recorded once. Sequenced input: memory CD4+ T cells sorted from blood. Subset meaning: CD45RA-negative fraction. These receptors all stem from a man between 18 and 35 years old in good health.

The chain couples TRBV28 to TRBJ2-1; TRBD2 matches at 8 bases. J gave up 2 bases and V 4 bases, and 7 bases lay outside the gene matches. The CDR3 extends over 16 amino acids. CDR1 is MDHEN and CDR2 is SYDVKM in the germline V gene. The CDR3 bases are TGTGCCAGCAGTTCAGCGGGGGCCACCACCTACAATGAGCAGTTCTTC. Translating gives CASSSAGATTYNEQFF.

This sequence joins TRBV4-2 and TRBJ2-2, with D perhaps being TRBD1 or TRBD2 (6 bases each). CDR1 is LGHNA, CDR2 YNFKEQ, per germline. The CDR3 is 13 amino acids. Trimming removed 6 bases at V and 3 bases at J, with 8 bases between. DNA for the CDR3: TGTGCCAGCAGAAGGGGGGACACCGGGGAGCTGTTTTTT. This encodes CASRRGDTGELFF.

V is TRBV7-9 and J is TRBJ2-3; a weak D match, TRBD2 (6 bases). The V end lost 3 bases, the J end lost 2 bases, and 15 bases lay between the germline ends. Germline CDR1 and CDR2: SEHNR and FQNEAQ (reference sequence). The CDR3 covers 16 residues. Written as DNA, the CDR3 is TGTGCCAGCAGCTTGGGACGACTAGAAACCACAGATACGCAGTATTTT. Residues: CASSLGRLETTDTQYF.

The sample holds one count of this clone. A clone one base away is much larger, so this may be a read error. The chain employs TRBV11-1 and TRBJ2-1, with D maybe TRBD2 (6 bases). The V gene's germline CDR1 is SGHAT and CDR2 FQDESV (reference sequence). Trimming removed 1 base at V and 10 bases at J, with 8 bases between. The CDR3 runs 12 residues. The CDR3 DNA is TGTGCCAGCAGCTTAGGCGCGGGGGAGCAGTTCTTC. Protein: CASSLGAGEQFF. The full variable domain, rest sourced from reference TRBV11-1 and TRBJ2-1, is EAEVAQSPRYKITEKSQAVAFWCDPISGHATLYWYRQILGQGPELLVQFQDESVVDDSQLPKDRFSAERLKGVDSTLKIQPAELGDSAMYLCASSLGAGEQFFGPGTRLTVL.

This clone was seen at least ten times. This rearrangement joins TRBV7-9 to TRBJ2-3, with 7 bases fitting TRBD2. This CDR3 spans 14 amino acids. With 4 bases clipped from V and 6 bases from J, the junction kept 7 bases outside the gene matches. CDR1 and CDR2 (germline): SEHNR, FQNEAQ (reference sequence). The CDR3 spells CASSSGLDGDTQYF. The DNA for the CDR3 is TGTGCCAGCAGCTCTGGACTAGATGGGGATACGCAGTATTTT. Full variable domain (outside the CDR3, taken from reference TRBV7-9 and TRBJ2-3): DTGVSQNPRHKITKRGQNVTFRCDPISEHNRLYWYRQTLGQGPEFLTYFQNEAQLEKSRLLSDRFSAERPKGSFSTLEIQRTEQGDSAMYLCASSSGLDGDTQYFGPGTRLTVL.

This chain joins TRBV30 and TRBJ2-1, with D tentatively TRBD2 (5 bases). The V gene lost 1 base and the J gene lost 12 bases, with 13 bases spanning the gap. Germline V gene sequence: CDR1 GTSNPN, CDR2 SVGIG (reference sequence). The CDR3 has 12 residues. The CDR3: CAWSGLNVGQFF. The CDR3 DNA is TGTGCCTGGAGTGGACTAAATGTCGGGCAGTTCTTC.

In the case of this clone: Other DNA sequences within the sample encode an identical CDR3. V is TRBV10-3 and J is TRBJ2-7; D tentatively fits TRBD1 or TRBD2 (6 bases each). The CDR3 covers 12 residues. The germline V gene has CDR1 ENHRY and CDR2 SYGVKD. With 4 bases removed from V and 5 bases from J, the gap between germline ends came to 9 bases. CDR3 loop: CAISVRGDEQYF. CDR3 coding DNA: TGTGCCATCAGTGTGAGGGGGGACGAGCAGTACTTC.

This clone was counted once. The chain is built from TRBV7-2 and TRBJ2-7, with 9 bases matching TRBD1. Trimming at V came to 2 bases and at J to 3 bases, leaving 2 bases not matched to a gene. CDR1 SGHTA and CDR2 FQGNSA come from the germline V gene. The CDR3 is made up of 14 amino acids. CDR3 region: CASSLWGQGYEQYF. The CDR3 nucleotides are TGTGCCAGCAGCTTATGGGGACAGGGCTACGAGCAGTACTTC.

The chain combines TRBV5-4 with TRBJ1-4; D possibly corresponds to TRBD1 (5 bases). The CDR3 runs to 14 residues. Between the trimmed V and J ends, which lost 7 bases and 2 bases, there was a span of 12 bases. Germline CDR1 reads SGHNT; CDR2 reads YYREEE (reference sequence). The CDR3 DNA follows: TGTGCCAGCTCTCGGGGGTCTACTAATGAAAAACTGTTTTTT. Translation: CASSRGSTNEKLFF.